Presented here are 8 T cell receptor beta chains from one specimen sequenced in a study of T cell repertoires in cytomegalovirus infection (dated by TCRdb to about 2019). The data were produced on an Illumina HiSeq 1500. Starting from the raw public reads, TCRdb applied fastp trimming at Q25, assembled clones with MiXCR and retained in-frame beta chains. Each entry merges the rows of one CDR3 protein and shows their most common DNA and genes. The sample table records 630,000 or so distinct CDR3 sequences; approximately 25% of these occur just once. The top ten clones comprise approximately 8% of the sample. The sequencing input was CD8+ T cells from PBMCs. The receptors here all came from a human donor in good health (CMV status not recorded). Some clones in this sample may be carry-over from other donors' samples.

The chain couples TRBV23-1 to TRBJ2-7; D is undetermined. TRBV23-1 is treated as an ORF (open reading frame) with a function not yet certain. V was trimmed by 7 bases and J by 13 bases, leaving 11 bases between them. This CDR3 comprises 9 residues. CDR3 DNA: TGCGCCAGCATTTACTCTCTTTACGTC. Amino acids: CASIYSLYV.

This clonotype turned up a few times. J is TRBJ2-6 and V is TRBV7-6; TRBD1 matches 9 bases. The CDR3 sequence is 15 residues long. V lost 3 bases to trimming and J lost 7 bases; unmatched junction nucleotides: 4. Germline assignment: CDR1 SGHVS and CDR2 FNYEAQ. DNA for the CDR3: TGTGCCAGCAGCTTCCCGGGACAGGGAGCCAACGTCCTGACTTTC. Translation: CASSFPGQGANVLTF.

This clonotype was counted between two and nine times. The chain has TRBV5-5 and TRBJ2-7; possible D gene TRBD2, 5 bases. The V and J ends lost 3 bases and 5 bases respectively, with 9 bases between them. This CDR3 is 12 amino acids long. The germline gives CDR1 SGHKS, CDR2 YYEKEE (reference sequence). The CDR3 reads CASSWARDEQYF. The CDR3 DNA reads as TGTGCCAGCAGCTGGGCGAGGGACGAGCAGTACTTC.

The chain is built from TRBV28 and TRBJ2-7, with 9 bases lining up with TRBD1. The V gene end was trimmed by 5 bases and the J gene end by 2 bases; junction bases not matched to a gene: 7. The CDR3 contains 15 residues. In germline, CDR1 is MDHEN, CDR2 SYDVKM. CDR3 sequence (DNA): TGTGCCAGCAGTCGCCGGGACAGGGCGACCTACGAGCAGTACGTC. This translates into CASSRRDRATYEQYV.

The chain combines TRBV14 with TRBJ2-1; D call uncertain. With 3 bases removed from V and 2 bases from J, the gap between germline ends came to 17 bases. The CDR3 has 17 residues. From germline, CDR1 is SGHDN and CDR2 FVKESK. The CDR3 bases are TGTGCCAGCAGCCACCCCGGGTGGCGAGAAACCTACAATGAGCAGTTCTTC. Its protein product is CASSHPGWRETYNEQFF.

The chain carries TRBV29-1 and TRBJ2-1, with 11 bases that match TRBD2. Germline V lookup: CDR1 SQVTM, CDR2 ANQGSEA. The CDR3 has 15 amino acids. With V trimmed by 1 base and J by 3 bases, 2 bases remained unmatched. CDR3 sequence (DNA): TGCAGCGTTGAAGGGACTAGCGGGTACTACAATGAGCAGTTCTTC. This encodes CSVEGTSGYYNEQFF.

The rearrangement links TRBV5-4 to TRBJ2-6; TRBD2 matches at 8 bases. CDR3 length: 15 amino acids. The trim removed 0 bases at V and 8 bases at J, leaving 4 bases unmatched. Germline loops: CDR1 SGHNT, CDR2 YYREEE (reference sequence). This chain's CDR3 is CASSLAGGGTNVLTF. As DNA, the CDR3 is TGTGCCAGCAGCTTGGCCGGGGGGGGGACCAACGTCCTGACTTTC. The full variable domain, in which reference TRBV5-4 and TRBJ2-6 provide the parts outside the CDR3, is ETGVTQSPTHLIKTRGQQVTLRCSSQSGHNTVSWYQQALGQGPQFIFQYYREEENGRGNFPPRFSGLQFPNYSSELNVNALELDDSALYLCASSLAGGGTNVLTFGAGSRLTVL.

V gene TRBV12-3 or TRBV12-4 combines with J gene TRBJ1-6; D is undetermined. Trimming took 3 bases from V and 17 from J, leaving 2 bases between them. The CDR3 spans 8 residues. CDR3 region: CASSFFHF. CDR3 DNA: TGTGCCAGCAGTTTTTTCCACTTT.